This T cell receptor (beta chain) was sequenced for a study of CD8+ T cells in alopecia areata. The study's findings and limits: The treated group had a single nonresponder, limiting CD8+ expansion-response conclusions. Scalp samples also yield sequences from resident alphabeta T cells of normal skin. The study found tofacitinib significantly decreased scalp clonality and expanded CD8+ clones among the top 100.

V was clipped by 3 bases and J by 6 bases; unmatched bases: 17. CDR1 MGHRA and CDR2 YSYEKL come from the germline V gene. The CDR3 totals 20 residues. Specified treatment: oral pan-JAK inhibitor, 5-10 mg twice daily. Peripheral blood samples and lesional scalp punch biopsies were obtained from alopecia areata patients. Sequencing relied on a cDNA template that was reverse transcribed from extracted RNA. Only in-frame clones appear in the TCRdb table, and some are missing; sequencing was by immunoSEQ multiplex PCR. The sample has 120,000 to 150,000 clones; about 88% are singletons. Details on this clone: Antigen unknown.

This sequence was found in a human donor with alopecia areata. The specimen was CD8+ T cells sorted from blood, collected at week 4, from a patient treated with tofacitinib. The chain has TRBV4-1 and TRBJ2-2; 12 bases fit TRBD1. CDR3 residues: CASSHDTGQGAGGSPGELFF. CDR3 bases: TGCGCCAGCAGCCATGACACGGGACAGGGGGCAGGAGGAAGTCCCGGGGAGCTGTTTTTT.